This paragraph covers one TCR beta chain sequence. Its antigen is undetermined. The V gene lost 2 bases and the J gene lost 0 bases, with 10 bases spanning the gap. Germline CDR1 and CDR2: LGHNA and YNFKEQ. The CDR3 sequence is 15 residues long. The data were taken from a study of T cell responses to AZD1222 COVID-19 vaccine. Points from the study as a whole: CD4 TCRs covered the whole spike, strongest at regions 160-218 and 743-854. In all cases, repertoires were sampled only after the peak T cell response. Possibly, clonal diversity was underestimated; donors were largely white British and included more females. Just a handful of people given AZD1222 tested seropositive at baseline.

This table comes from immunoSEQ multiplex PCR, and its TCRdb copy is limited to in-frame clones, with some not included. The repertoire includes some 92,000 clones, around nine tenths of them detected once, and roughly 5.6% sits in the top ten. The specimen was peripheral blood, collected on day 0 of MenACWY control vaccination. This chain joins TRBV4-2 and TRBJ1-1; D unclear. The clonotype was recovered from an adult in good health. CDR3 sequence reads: CASSQSPAMNTEAFF. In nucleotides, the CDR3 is TGTGCCAGCAGCCAATCTCCAGCCATGAACACTGAAGCTTTCTTT.